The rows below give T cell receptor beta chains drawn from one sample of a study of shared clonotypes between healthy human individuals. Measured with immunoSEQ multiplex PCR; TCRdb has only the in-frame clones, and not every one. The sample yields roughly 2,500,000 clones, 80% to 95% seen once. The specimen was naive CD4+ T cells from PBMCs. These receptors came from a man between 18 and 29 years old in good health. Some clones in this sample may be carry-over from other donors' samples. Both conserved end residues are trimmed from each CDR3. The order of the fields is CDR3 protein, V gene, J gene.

ASAKDRSSYEQY	TRBV2	TRBJ2-7
ASSRRLQGLGEAF	TRBV6-5	TRBJ1-1
ASSTRGQAGNTIY	TRBV19	TRBJ1-3
ASSGSAVNQPQH	TRBV25-1	TRBJ1-5
SVEDRRRETQY	TRBV29-1	TRBJ2-5
ASSLVPGLAFTSETQY	TRBV7-2	TRBJ2-5
ASRTPGTGSPGELF	TRBV27	TRBJ2-2
ASSSPGQGAGELF	TRBV28	TRBJ2-2
ASSYSLGYEQY	TRBV6-5	TRBJ2-7
ASSLSGSGGQPQH	TRBV7-2	TRBJ1-5
ASSPGQVVYEQY	TRBV18	TRBJ2-7
ASSWGAPDTQY	TRBV28	TRBJ2-3
ASRELADTDTQY	TRBV19	TRBJ2-3
ASSEQVSTGELF	TRBV6-4	TRBJ2-2
ASSLLEGNEQF	TRBV11-1	TRBJ2-1
ASSLVLNNEQF	TRBV5-1	TRBJ2-1
ASSLAGAPGNTIY	TRBV7-2	TRBJ1-3
ASSERDRGRGEQF	TRBV9	TRBJ2-1
ASGDRNTGELF	TRBV28	TRBJ2-2
ASNMGGATDTQY	TRBV19	TRBJ2-3
ASSVTWGSYEQY	TRBV9	TRBJ2-7
ASRPGTGVGNQPQH	TRBV5-1	TRBJ1-5
ASGLARTSHYEQY	TRBV6-1	TRBJ2-7
ASSLGSASGPGAETQY	TRBV5-1	TRBJ2-5
ASSYLRTGYTGELF	TRBV6-5	TRBJ2-2
ASSPTRTSGAGNEQF	TRBV7-3	TRBJ2-1
ASSQERGQPGGYT	TRBV4-1	TRBJ1-2
ASSSGGTSGMYEQY	TRBV7-3	TRBJ2-7
ASPGLAGTWEQF	TRBV6-7	TRBJ2-1
ASSLEWRLAGGRAKNIQY	TRBV11-2	TRBJ2-4
ASSEYLGPSYEQY	TRBV25-1	TRBJ2-7
ASSPPRPGQGKNYSGNTIY	TRBV7-6	TRBJ1-3
ASAAATGLAGAEQY	TRBV11-2	TRBJ2-7
ASSLRWTGYEQY	TRBV28	TRBJ2-7
SVDRQGGPKTQY	TRBV29-1	TRBJ2-5
ASSFEGGAGTDTQY	TRBV27	TRBJ2-3
SVDGQGTYEQY	TRBV29-1	TRBJ2-7
ASSPPGDYMTGEQF	TRBV7-9	TRBJ2-1
ASRGPRVIDEKLF	TRBV6-4	TRBJ1-4
ASSSGNTIY	TRBV5-8	TRBJ1-3
ASSLTGEVNEQF	TRBV5-1	TRBJ2-1
ASSRGGKAYEQY	TRBV5-8	TRBJ2-7
ASSYSALSSNEQF	TRBV6-5	TRBJ2-1
ASSKRASSYNEQF	TRBV21-1	TRBJ2-1
ASSYGTMTQF	TRBV6-6	TRBJ2-1
ASSGRGSPGNTIY	TRBV16	TRBJ1-3
ASSLADSATYEQF	TRBV5-1	TRBJ2-1
ASSPQGPALHEQY	TRBV11-2	TRBJ2-7
ASSLKGYHYEQY	TRBV27	TRBJ2-7
ASSLSRPGGFNEQF	TRBV27	TRBJ2-1
ASGGVYNEQF	TRBV18	TRBJ2-1
ASSFYGENTEAF	TRBV5-1	TRBJ1-1
ARTGQGMAGELF	TRBV7-9	TRBJ2-2
ASRWGQGYNTGELF	TRBV28	TRBJ2-2
SAHLANEQF	TRBV20-1	TRBJ2-1